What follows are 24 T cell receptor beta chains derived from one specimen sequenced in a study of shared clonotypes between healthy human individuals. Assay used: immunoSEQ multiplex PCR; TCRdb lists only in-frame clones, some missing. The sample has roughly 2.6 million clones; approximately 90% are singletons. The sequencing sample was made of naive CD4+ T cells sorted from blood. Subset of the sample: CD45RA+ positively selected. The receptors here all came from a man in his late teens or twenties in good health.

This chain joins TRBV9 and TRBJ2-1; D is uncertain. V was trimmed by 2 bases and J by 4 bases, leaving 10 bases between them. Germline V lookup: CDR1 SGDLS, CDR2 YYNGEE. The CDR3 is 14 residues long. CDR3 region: CASSVGDWYNEQFF. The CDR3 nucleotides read TGTGCCAGCAGCGTCGGCGACTGGTACAATGAGCAGTTCTTC.

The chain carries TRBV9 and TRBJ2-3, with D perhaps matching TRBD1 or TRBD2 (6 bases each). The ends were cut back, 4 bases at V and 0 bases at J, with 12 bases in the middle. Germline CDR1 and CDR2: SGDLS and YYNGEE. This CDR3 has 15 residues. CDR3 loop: CASSPGAGSTDTQYF. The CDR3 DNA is TGTGCCAGCAGCCCGGGGGCTGGGAGCACAGATACGCAGTATTTT.

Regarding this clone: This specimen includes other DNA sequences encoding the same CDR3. Here the CDR3 reads CAISESGYSYNEQFF. In DNA, the CDR3 is TGTGCCATCAGTGAGTCTGGGTACTCCTACAATGAGCAGTTCTTC. The chain uses TRBV10-3 and TRBJ2-1; no definite D call. This CDR3 contains 15 residues. V was shortened by 0 bases and J by 0 bases, with 6 bases between the two germline ends. From germline, CDR1 is ENHRY and CDR2 SYGVKD.

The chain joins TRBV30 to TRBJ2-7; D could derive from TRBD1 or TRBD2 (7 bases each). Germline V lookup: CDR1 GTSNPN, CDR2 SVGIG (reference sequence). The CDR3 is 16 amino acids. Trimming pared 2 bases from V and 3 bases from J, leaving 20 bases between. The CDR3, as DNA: TGTGCCTGGAGTAAGGGGAGGGGGCAGGGTCTCTACGAGCAGTACTTC. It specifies CAWSKGRGQGLYEQYF.

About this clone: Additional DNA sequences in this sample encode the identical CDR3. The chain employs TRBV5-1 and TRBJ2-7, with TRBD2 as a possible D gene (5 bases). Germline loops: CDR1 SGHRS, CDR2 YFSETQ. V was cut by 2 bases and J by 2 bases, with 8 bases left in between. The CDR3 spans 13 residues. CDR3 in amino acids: CASSFPGTYEQYF. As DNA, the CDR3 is TGCGCCAGCAGCTTCCCGGGAACCTACGAGCAGTACTTC.

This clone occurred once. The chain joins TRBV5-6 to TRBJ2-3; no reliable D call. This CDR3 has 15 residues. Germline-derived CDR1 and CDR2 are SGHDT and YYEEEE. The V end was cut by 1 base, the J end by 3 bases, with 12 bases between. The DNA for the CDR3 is TGTGCCAGCAGCTTGTTAGGGCAGTCGACAGATACGCAGTATTTT. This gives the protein CASSLLGQSTDTQYF.

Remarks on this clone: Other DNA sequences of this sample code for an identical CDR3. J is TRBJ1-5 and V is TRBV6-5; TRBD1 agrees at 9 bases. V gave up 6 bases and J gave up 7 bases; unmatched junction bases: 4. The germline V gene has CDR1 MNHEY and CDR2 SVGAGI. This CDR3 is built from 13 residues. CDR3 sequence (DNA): TGTGCCAGCAGCGGGACAGGGAACCAGCCCCAGCATTTT. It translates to CASSGTGNQPQHF.

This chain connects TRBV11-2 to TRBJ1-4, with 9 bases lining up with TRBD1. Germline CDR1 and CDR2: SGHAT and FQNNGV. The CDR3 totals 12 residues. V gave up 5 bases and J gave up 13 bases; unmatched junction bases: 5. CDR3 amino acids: CASSETGGGLFF. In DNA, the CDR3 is TGTGCCAGCAGCGAGACAGGGGGGGGACTGTTTTTT. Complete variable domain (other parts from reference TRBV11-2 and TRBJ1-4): EAGVAQSPRYKIIEKRQSVAFWCNPISGHATLYWYQQILGQGPKLLIQFQNNGVVDDSQLPKDRFSAERLKGVDSTLKIQPAKLEDSAVYLCASSETGGGLFFGSGTQLSVL.

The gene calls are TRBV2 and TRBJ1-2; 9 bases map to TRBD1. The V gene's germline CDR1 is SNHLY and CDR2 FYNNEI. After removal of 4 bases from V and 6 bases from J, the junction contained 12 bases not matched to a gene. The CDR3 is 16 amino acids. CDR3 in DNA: TGTGCCAGCAGTGCCACCGGGACAGGGAAACTACATGGCTACACCTTC. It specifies CASSATGTGKLHGYTF. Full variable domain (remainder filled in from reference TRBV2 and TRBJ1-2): EPEVTQTPSHQVTQMGQEVILRCVPISNHLYFYWYRQILGQKVEFLVSFYNNEISEKSEIFDDQFSVERPDGSNFTLKIRSTKLEDSAMYFCASSATGTGKLHGYTFGSGTRLTVV.

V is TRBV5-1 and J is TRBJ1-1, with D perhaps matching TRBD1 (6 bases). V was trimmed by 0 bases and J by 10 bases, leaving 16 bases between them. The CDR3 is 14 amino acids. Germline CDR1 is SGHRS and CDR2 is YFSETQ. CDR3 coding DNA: TGCGCCAGCAGCTTGGAGGGGGGGACATCCCGAGCTTTCTTT. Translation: CASSLEGGTSRAFF.

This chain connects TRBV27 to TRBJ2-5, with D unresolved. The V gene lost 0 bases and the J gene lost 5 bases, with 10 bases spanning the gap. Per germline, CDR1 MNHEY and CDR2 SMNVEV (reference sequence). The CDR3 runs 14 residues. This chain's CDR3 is CASSLSPMGETQYF. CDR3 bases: TGTGCCAGCAGTTTATCGCCCATGGGGGAGACCCAGTACTTC.

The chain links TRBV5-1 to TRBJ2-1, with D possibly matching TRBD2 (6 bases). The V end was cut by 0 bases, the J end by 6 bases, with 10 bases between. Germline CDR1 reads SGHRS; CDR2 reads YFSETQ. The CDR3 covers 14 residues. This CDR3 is CASSLALAPNEQFF. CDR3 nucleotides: TGCGCCAGCAGCTTGGCGCTAGCGCCCAATGAGCAGTTCTTC.

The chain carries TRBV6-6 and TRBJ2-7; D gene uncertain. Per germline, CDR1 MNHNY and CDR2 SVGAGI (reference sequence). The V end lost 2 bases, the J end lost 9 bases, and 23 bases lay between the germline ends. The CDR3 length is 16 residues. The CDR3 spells CASSYGSTPTNLGQYF. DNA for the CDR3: TGTGCCAGCAGTTACGGGTCGACCCCAACAAATCTCGGGCAGTACTTC.

As DNA, the CDR3 is TGTGCCAGCAGCCGATCGGCCGGGACAGGCTATAGCAATCAGCCCCAGCATTTT. It encodes CASSRSAGTGYSNQPQHF. The chain employs TRBV7-8 and TRBJ1-5; 8 bases align to TRBD1. The germline CDR1 and CDR2 sequences are SGHVS and FQNEAQ. The CDR3 sequence is 18 residues long. V was clipped by 5 bases and J by 0 bases; unmatched bases: 12.

CDR3 in DNA: TGTGCCGGTGACCGGGACAGGGGTTACGAGCAGTACTTC. Its protein product is CAGDRDRGYEQYF. The chain is built from TRBV2 and TRBJ2-7; 10 bases are a match to TRBD1. With V trimmed by 11 bases and J by 4 bases, 8 bases remained unmatched. The germline V gene encodes CDR1 SNHLY and CDR2 FYNNEI. CDR3 size: 13 residues.

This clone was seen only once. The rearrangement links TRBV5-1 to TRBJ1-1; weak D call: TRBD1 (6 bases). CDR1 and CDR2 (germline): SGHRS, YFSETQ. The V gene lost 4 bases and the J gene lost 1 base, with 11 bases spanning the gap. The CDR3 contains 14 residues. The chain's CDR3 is CASSTGHQNTEAFF. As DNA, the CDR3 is TGCGCCAGCAGCACGGGACATCAGAACACTGAAGCTTTCTTT.

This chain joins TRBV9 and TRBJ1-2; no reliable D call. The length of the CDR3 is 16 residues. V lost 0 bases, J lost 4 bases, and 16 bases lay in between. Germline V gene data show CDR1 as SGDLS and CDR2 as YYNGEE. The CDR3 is CASSVAPGEWSYGYTF. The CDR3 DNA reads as TGTGCCAGCAGCGTAGCTCCGGGTGAGTGGAGCTATGGCTACACCTTC.

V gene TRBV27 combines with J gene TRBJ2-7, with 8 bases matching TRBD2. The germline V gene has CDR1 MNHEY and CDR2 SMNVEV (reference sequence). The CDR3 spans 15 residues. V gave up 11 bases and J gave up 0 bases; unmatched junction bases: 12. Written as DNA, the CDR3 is TGTGCCTCCCGGGAGCGGGAGTCCCCCTCCTACGAGCAGTACTTC. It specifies CASRERESPSYEQYF.

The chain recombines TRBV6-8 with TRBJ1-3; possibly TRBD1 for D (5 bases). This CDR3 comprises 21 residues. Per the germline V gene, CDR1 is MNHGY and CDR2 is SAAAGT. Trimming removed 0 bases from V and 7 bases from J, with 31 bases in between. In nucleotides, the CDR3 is TGTGCCAGCAGTTACTCGAATTGTTTGGTTCGGCAGGGCACCTCTAGGAACACCATATATTTT. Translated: CASSYSNCLVRQGTSRNTIYF.

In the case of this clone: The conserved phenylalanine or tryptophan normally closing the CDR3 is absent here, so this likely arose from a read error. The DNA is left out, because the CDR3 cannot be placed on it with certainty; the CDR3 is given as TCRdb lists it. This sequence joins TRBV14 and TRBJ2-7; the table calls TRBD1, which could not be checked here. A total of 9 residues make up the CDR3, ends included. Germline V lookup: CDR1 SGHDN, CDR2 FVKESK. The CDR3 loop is CASSQEDIP.

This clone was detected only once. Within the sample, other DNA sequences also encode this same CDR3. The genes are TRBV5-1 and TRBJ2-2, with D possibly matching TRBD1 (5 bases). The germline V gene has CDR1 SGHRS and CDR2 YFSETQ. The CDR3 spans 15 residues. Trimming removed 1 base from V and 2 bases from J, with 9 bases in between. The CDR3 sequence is CASSLTGANTGELFF. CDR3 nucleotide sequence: TGCGCCAGCAGCTTGACAGGAGCCAACACCGGGGAGCTGTTTTTT.

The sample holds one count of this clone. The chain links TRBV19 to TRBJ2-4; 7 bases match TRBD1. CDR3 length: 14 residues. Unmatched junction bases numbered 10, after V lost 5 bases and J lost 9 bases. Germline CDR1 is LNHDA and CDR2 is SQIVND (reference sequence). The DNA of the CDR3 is TGTGCCAGTAGTGAACAGGGGCGGGTAGGCATTCAGTACTTC. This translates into CASSEQGRVGIQYF.

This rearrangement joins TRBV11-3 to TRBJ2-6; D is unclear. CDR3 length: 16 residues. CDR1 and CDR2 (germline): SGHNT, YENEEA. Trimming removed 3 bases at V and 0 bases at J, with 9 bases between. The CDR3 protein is CASSLQSGSGANVLTF. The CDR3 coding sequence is TGTGCCAGCAGCTTGCAGTCGGGCTCTGGGGCCAACGTCCTGACTTTC.

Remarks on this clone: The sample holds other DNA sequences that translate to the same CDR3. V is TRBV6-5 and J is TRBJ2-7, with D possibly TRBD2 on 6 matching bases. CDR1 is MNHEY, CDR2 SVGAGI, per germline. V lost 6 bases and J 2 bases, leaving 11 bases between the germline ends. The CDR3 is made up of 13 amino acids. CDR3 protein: CASSRLGAYEQYF. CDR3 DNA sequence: TGTGCCAGCAGCCGACTAGGGGCCTACGAGCAGTACTTC.